This TCR beta chain stems from a study of cytomegalovirus exposure and HLA in healthy donors. At the level of the study: In a later analysis, the roughly 120 validation repertoires were reported to have used the same platform as the approximately 700 first-cohort repertoires.

Clones were read by immunoSEQ multiplex PCR, and TCRdb kept only the in-frame ones, dropping some. The sample consists of 210,000 or so clones, around 88% of them appearing once. For this clone: As yet, its antigen is unknown.

Trimming took 1 base from V and 2 from J; bases not matched to a gene: 3. Germline V gives CDR1 MGHRA, CDR2 YSYEKL. CDR3 length: 16 residues. Study-wide results and caveats: Cytomegalovirus-associated status was assigned to more than 150 TCR beta chains. In vitro data verified three CMV-associated chains as specific for CMV antigens. The TCR clusters that emerged in the first cohort tended, a later analysis found, to co-occur in the approximately 130 validation repertoires.

Sequenced material: PBMCs. V usage is TRBV4-1 and J usage is TRBJ2-1; TRBD2 matches at 9 bases. The receptor comes from a woman between 18 and 29 years old in good health and CMV-seronegative. Written as DNA, the CDR3 is TGCGCCAGCAGCCAAGTAGTAGCGGGAGCCTACAATGAGCAGTTCTTC. This codes for CASSQVVAGAYNEQFF.